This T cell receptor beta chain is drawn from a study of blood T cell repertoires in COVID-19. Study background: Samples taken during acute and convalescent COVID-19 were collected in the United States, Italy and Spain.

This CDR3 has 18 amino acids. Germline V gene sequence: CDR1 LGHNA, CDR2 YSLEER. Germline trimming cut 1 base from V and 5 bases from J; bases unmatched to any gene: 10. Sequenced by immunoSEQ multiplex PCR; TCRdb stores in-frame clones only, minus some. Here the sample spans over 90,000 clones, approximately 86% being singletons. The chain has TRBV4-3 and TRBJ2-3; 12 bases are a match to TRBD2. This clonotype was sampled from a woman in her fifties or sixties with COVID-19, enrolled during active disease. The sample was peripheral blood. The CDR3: CASSQATSGGLSRDTQYF. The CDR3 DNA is TGCGCCAGCAGCCAAGCGACTAGCGGGGGATTGTCTCGAGATACGCAGTATTTT.